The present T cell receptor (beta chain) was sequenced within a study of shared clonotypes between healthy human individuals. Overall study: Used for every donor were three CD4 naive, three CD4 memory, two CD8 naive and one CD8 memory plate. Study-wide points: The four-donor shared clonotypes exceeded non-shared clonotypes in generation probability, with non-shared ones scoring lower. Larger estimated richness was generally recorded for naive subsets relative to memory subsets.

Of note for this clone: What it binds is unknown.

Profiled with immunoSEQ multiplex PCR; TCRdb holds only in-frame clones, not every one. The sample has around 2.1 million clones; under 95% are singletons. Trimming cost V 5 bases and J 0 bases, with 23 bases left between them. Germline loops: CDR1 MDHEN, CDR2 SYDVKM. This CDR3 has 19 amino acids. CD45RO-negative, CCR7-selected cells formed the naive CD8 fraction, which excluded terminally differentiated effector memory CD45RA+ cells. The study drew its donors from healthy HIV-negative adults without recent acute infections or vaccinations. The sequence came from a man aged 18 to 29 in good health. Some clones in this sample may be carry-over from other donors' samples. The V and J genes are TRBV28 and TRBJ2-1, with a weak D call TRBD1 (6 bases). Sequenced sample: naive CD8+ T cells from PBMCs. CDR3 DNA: TGTGCCAGCAGTCAGATAAAGGACCGGGACAAGAGCTCCTACAATGAGCAGTTCTTC. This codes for CASSQIKDRDKSSYNEQFF. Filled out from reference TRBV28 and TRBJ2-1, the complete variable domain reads DVKVTQSSRYLVKRTGEKVFLECVQDMDHENMFWYRQDPGLGLRLIYFSYDVKMKEKGDIPEGYSVSREKKERFSLILESASTNQTSMYLCASSQIKDRDKSSYNEQFFGPGTRLTVL.